Listed below are T cell receptor beta chains from one sample, sequenced in a study of blood T cell repertoires in COVID-19. Profiling relied on immunoSEQ multiplex PCR, and the TCRdb table lists in-frame clones only, not all of them. The sample records around 120,000 clones, roughly 80% being singletons. The sample consisted of peripheral blood. These receptor sequences come from a man between 70 and 80 years old with acute or convalescent COVID-19. The CDR3 runs from the conserved cysteine through the conserved F or W. The D gene is left open where the match is weak. For some rows the clone size is stated as once, few or many, or as a class when expanded; others skip it.

v_call: TRBV6-6
d_call: TRBD2
j_call: TRBJ2-1
clone_size: -
cdr3_nt: TGTGCCAGCAAGGCTAGCGGGAGTAGTTATGAGCAGTTCTTC
cdr3_aa: CASKASGSSYEQFF

v_call: TRBV7-3
d_call: TRBD2
j_call: TRBJ2-1
clone_size: -
cdr3_nt: TGTGCCAGCAGCTTAAATCCAGCGGGAGGCGGGAGGCCCTACAATGAGCAGTTCTTC
cdr3_aa: CASSLNPAGGGRPYNEQFF

v_call: TRBV7-3
d_call: -
j_call: TRBJ1-1
clone_size: -
cdr3_nt: TGTGCCAGCAGCCGCGGCCCCCGGGACACCTACACTGAAGCTTTCTTT
cdr3_aa: CASSRGPRDTYTEAFF

v_call: TRBV6-6
d_call: TRBD1
j_call: TRBJ1-5
clone_size: -
cdr3_nt: TGTGCCAGCAGTATCACAGGGGGAACTCAGCCCCAGCATTTT
cdr3_aa: CASSITGGTQPQHF

v_call: TRBV3-1/TRBV3-2
d_call: -
j_call: TRBJ1-2
clone_size: -
cdr3_nt: TGTGCCAGCAGCCAAGGAGGAAAATCTAACTATGGCTACACCTTC
cdr3_aa: CASSQGGKSNYGYTF

v_call: TRBV5-6
d_call: -
j_call: TRBJ2-7
clone_size: -
cdr3_nt: TGTGCCAGCTCCCCAGGGTATCGGTACGAGCAGTACTTC
cdr3_aa: CASSPGYRYEQYF

v_call: TRBV7-9
d_call: -
j_call: TRBJ2-2
clone_size: -
cdr3_nt: TGTGCCAGCAGCTTAGCCTCCGGAGTGTCCGGGGAGCTGTTTTTT
cdr3_aa: CASSLASGVSGELFF

v_call: TRBV19
d_call: TRBD1
j_call: TRBJ1-5
clone_size: -
cdr3_nt: TGTGCCAGTAGGGGGGACAGGGGAAGCAATCAGCCCCAGCATTTT
cdr3_aa: CASRGDRGSNQPQHF

v_call: TRBV9
d_call: -
j_call: TRBJ2-7
clone_size: -
cdr3_nt: TGTGCCAGCAGCGGCGGGAACAGCGGCTTCTACGAGCAGTACTTC
cdr3_aa: CASSGGNSGFYEQYF

v_call: TRBV12-5
d_call: -
j_call: TRBJ1-1
clone_size: once
cdr3_nt: TGTGCTAGTGGTTTGGCCCCGGGGCAGGGGAACGCTGAAGCTTTCTTT
cdr3_aa: CASGLAPGQGNAEAFF

v_call: TRBV2
d_call: -
j_call: TRBJ2-1
clone_size: -
cdr3_nt: TGTGCCAGCAGTGAATTACAGTTCTTC
cdr3_aa: CASSELQFF

v_call: TRBV6-5
d_call: -
j_call: TRBJ2-7
clone_size: once
cdr3_nt: TGTGCCAGCAGTTACTCTGGGAGCTCCTACGAGCAGTACTTC
cdr3_aa: CASSYSGSSYEQYF

v_call: TRBV5-1
d_call: -
j_call: TRBJ1-2
clone_size: -
cdr3_nt: TGCGCCAGCAGCTTTAATTTGGGAGCTAACTATGGCTACACCTTC
cdr3_aa: CASSFNLGANYGYTF

v_call: TRBV15
d_call: -
j_call: TRBJ2-5
clone_size: -
cdr3_nt: TGTGCCACCAGCAGAGATCGAGTAGAGACCCAGTACTTC
cdr3_aa: CATSRDRVETQYF

v_call: TRBV30
d_call: -
j_call: TRBJ1-2
clone_size: -
cdr3_nt: TGTGCCTGGAGTCCAGGGGAGGGCTACACCTTC
cdr3_aa: CAWSPGEGYTF

v_call: TRBV3-1/TRBV3-2
d_call: TRBD1
j_call: TRBJ1-3
clone_size: -
cdr3_nt: TGTGCCAGCAGCCAAGACGGAAGGATCGGGGACAGGGGACAAAGCTCTGGAAACACCATATATTTT
cdr3_aa: CASSQDGRIGDRGQSSGNTIYF

v_call: TRBV4-2
d_call: TRBD2
j_call: TRBJ2-3
clone_size: -
cdr3_nt: TGTGCCAGCAGCCAAGAACGCGGGGGGGCGGGTGATACGCAGTATTTT
cdr3_aa: CASSQERGGAGDTQYF

v_call: TRBV12-5
d_call: -
j_call: TRBJ1-1
clone_size: -
cdr3_nt: TGTGCTAGTGGTTTGGTTCCAGGGGCTGAAGCTTTCTTT
cdr3_aa: CASGLVPGAEAFF

v_call: TRBV7-2
d_call: TRBD2
j_call: TRBJ2-5
clone_size: -
cdr3_nt: TGTGCCAGCAGCTACCAGCGGGGGAACCAAGAGACCCAGTACTTC
cdr3_aa: CASSYQRGNQETQYF

v_call: TRBV6-5
d_call: -
j_call: TRBJ2-7
clone_size: -
cdr3_nt: TGTGCCAGCAGTTACCGGGACATAGCCTACGAGCAGTACTTC
cdr3_aa: CASSYRDIAYEQYF

v_call: TRBV7-2
d_call: -
j_call: TRBJ1-1
clone_size: -
cdr3_nt: TGTGCCAGCAGCTTACCGCGGGGGGGGCTCACTGAAGCTTTCTTT
cdr3_aa: CASSLPRGGLTEAFF

v_call: TRBV7-9
d_call: -
j_call: TRBJ1-2
clone_size: -
cdr3_nt: TGTGCCAGCACCAGGGTGGGGGCGCGACGGGGCTACACCTTC
cdr3_aa: CASTRVGARRGYTF

v_call: TRBV10-3
d_call: TRBD1
j_call: TRBJ1-2
clone_size: -
cdr3_nt: TGTGCCATCAGTGAGTCGGTTTTTAGTCCCCTCAGGACCGGGACAGCCTCTGGCTACACCTTC
cdr3_aa: CAISESVFSPLRTGTASGYTF

v_call: TRBV7-9
d_call: TRBD2
j_call: TRBJ2-7
clone_size: -
cdr3_nt: TGTGCCAGCAGCTCCACCCTTAGCGGGAATTTCTACGAGCAGTACTTC
cdr3_aa: CASSSTLSGNFYEQYF

v_call: TRBV19
d_call: -
j_call: TRBJ2-2
clone_size: -
cdr3_nt: TGTGCCAGTAGTATAGCGAGGCAGGGATATTACACCGGGGAGCTGTTTTTT
cdr3_aa: CASSIARQGYYTGELFF

v_call: TRBV6-6
d_call: TRBD2
j_call: TRBJ2-5
clone_size: -
cdr3_nt: TGTGCCAGCAGTTACCCCCTCGGCGGGGGGCAAGAGACCCAGTACTTC
cdr3_aa: CASSYPLGGGQETQYF

v_call: TRBV9
d_call: TRBD1
j_call: TRBJ2-6
clone_size: -
cdr3_nt: TGTGCCAGCTCCGGGACAGAGGGTTCCTCTGGGGCCAACGTCCTGACTTTC
cdr3_aa: CASSGTEGSSGANVLTF

v_call: TRBV10-3
d_call: TRBD2
j_call: TRBJ2-2
clone_size: once
cdr3_nt: TGTGCCATCAGTGGACTAGCGGCGAACACCGGGGAGCTGTTTTTT
cdr3_aa: CAISGLAANTGELFF

v_call: TRBV5-1
d_call: -
j_call: TRBJ2-7
clone_size: -
cdr3_nt: TGCGCCAGCAGCTTGGCTGGGGGGGCGAAGAGGTACGAGCAGTACTTC
cdr3_aa: CASSLAGGAKRYEQYF

v_call: TRBV18
d_call: TRBD2
j_call: TRBJ2-7
clone_size: few
cdr3_nt: TGTGCCAGCTCACCACCGGGGGTAGCGGGAGGATACGAGCAGTACTTC
cdr3_aa: CASSPPGVAGGYEQYF

v_call: TRBV7-8
d_call: -
j_call: TRBJ1-3
clone_size: -
cdr3_nt: TGTGCCAGCAGCCAGGACAGTAACTCTGGAAACACCATATATTTT
cdr3_aa: CASSQDSNSGNTIYF

v_call: TRBV7-2
d_call: TRBD2
j_call: TRBJ2-2
clone_size: once
cdr3_nt: TGTGCCAGCAGTCCACTAGCGGGGAACACCGGGGAGCTGTTTTTT
cdr3_aa: CASSPLAGNTGELFF

v_call: TRBV12-3/TRBV12-4
d_call: -
j_call: TRBJ1-5
clone_size: -
cdr3_nt: TGTGCCAGCAGTTCGATCGGGCCCCAGCATTTT
cdr3_aa: CASSSIGPQHF

v_call: TRBV19
d_call: -
j_call: TRBJ2-6
clone_size: few
cdr3_nt: TGTGCCAGTATCCACCGGGGTGGGGCCAACGTCCTGACTTTC
cdr3_aa: CASIHRGGANVLTF

v_call: TRBV14
d_call: -
j_call: TRBJ1-1
clone_size: few
cdr3_nt: TGTGCCAGCAGCCAAGAGTGGAGAACTGAAGCTTTCTTT
cdr3_aa: CASSQEWRTEAFF

v_call: TRBV6-2/TRBV6-3
d_call: -
j_call: TRBJ2-2
clone_size: -
cdr3_nt: TGTGCCAGCAGCCCCCTCTTGCGGACTTCGAACACCGGGGAGCTGTTTTTT
cdr3_aa: CASSPLLRTSNTGELFF

v_call: TRBV18
d_call: -
j_call: TRBJ1-3
clone_size: once
cdr3_nt: TGTGCCAGCTCACCAAGGACAGCAGGAAACACCATATATTTT
cdr3_aa: CASSPRTAGNTIYF

v_call: TRBV30
d_call: -
j_call: TRBJ1-1
clone_size: once
cdr3_nt: TGTGCCTGGAGCCTCAACACTGAAGCTTTCTTT
cdr3_aa: CAWSLNTEAFF

v_call: TRBV19
d_call: -
j_call: TRBJ1-2
clone_size: -
cdr3_nt: TGTGCCAGTAGTAACGCCGGGAGAAACTATGGCTACACCTTC
cdr3_aa: CASSNAGRNYGYTF

v_call: TRBV20-1
d_call: TRBD1
j_call: TRBJ1-5
clone_size: -
cdr3_nt: TGCAGTGCGAGTAAACCGGGACAGGGGCTTTATAGCAATCAGCCCCAGCATTTT
cdr3_aa: CSASKPGQGLYSNQPQHF

v_call: TRBV20-1
d_call: TRBD2
j_call: TRBJ2-1
clone_size: -
cdr3_nt: TGCAGTGCTAGTACCGGGACTAGCATCAACAATGAGCAGTTCTTC
cdr3_aa: CSASTGTSINNEQFF

v_call: TRBV19
d_call: TRBD1
j_call: TRBJ1-1
clone_size: -
cdr3_nt: TGTGCCAGTAGTAACCCACCAGGGGGCCGGCGAGAAGCTTTCTTT
cdr3_aa: CASSNPPGGRREAFF

v_call: TRBV6-6
d_call: -
j_call: TRBJ2-3
clone_size: -
cdr3_nt: TGTGCCAGCAGTGCTCCGGAGCTAGGTAACACAGATACGCAGTATTTT
cdr3_aa: CASSAPELGNTDTQYF